This T cell receptor (beta chain) was profiled in a study of Graves' ophthalmopathy and Graves' hyperthyroidism. Findings and limits, study-wide: The model's prediction of ophthalmopathy progression had just over 70% sensitivity and less than 75% specificity.

Clinicians made diagnoses from clinical symptoms, serum thyroxine, TRAb, thyroid ultrasound and orbital computed tomography. The sample holds many counts of this clonotype. Its antigen is unknown. This CDR3 has 15 residues. CDR1 is SGHTA, CDR2 FQGNSA, per germline. The V and J ends lost 1 base and 5 bases, in that order; junction bases with no gene match: 8. Amplifying from RNA transcripts, the study obtained TCR beta CDR3 regions. RT-PCR with HTBI primers came first, then second-round multiplex PCR. TCRdb fed the multiplex PCR reads into MiXCR, producing one record per CDR3 protein. The sample holds roughly 400,000 distinct CDR3 sequences, roughly 15% seen once.

The clonotype was recovered from an adult woman with stable Graves' hyperthyroidism. The chain carries TRBV7-2 and TRBJ2-7; TRBD1 matches at 7 bases. Material for sequencing was peripheral blood. The CDR3 is CASSLGDRVRDEQYF. CDR3 bases: TGTGCCAGCAGCTTAGGAGACAGGGTGAGGGACGAGCAGTACTTC.